This T cell receptor beta chain came from a study of response to subunit inactivated influenza vaccine. With regard to this clonotype: Antigen: not known.

Study-wide findings and caveats: Every seasonal influenza vaccination brings in few new T cells, the authors suggested.

TCRdb reprocessed the RT-PCR reads with MiXCR, giving one entry per CDR3 protein. The sample shows around 850,000 distinct CDR3 sequences, around a sixth of them seen only once. The length of the CDR3 is 15 residues. The V end was cut by 5 bases, the J end by 0 bases, with 10 bases between. The material sequenced was PBMCs from blood, taken more than 4 days after vaccination. The receptor was derived from a man aged 50-59 years who received an inactivated influenza vaccine. V gene TRBV12-3 or TRBV12-4 combines with J gene TRBJ2-2; no definite D call. Here the CDR3 DNA reads TGTGCCAGCAGTCCCCGAAGGACGAACACCGGGGAGCTGTTTTTT. This encodes CASSPRRTNTGELFF.